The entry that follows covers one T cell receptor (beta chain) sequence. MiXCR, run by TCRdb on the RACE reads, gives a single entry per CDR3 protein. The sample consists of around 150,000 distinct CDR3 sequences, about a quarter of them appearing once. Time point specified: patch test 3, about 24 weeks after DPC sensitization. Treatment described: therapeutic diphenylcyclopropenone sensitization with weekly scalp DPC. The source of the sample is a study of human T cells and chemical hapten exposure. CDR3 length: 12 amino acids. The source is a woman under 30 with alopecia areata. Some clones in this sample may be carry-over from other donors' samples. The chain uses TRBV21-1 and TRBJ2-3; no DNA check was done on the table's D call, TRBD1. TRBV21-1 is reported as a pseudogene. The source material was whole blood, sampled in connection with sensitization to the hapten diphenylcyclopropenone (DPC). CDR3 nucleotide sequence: TGTGCCAGCAGCACCCGGCGGGATACGCAGTATTTT. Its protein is CASSTRRDTQYF.